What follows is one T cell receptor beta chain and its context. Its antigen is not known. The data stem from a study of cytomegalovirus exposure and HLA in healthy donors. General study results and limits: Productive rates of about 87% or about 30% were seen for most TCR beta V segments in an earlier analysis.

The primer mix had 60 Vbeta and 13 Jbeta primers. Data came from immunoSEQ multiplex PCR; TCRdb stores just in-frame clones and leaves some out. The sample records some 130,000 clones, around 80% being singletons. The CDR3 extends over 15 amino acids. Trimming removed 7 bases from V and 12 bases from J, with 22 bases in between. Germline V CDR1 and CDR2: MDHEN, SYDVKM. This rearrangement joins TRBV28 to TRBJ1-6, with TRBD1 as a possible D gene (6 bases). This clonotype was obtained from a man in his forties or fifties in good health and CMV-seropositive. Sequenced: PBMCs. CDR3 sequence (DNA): TGTGCCAGCACGGGGGGGGACACCAAGGGTGGACCCCTCCACTTT. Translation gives CASTGGDTKGGPLHF.